The present TCR beta chain was sequenced within a study of human T cells and chemical hapten exposure. Study context: Mainly, slight library volume differences in the pool made TCR yields vary.

MiXCR, applied by TCRdb to the RACE reads, yields one record per CDR3 protein. The data show roughly 180,000 distinct CDR3 sequences, 20% to 25% seen once. This clonotype was detected only a few times. Time point indicated: patch test 1, 2 weeks after DPC sensitization. Treatment specified: therapeutic diphenylcyclopropenone sensitization with weekly scalp DPC. The CDR3 is 15 residues long. This sequence was found in a woman aged 45-65 years with alopecia areata. Some clones in this sample may be carry-over from other donors' samples. The chain carries TRBV21-1 and TRBJ2-1; the tabulated D call, TRBD1, remains unverified against the DNA. TRBV21-1 corresponds to a pseudogene. The sample here was whole blood, taken in connection with sensitization to the hapten diphenylcyclopropenone (DPC). The CDR3 DNA reads TGTGCCAGCAGCAAGAAGACAGGGAGGAACAATGAGCAGTTCTTC. Protein product: CASSKKTGRNNEQFF.